The 8 T cell receptor beta chains reported below all come from one sample, sequenced in a study of cytomegalovirus exposure and HLA in healthy donors. PCR primers comprised 60 Vbeta and 13 Jbeta primers. Libraries were prepared by immunoSEQ multiplex PCR; TCRdb keeps only in-frame clonotypes and omits some of them. The sample carries 150,000 to 180,000 clones, roughly 84% recorded once. Sequenced sample: PBMCs. The receptors originated from a woman younger than 30 in good health and CMV-seronegative.

The genes are TRBV7-8 and TRBJ2-1; perhaps TRBD1 as D (6 bases). V was pared by 3 bases and J by 4 bases, with 22 bases between. The CDR3 loop spans 18 amino acids. Germline values: CDR1 SGHVS, CDR2 FQNEAQ. The CDR3 nucleotides read TGTGCCAGCAGCTTGCGACCCCCGGGACAACAGATTTACAATGAGCAGTTCTTC. Translating it yields CASSLRPPGQQIYNEQFF.

V is TRBV7-7 and J is TRBJ2-2; D gene unclear. V shed 4 bases and J shed 0 bases, with 12 bases lying between them. Germline CDR1 and CDR2: SSHAT and FNYEAQ (reference sequence). The length of the CDR3 is 16 residues. The CDR3 sequence is CASSYLPAANTGELFF. The CDR3 nucleotides read TGTGCCAGCAGCTACCTGCCCGCGGCGAACACCGGGGAGCTGTTTTTT.

As concerns this clone: At one end the junction does not follow the germline gene, possibly because of a read error. V usage is TRBV5-1 and J usage is TRBJ1-2; 7 bases align to TRBD1. Germline V lookup: CDR1 SGHRS, CDR2 YFSETQ. The CDR3 is made up of 13 amino acids. This chain's CDR3 is CASSLDRNYGYTF. The CDR3 region has the DNA TGTGCCAGCAGCTTGGACAGGAACTATGGCTACACCTTC.

This clone came up once. The chain links TRBV5-1 to TRBJ2-2, with a weak D call TRBD2 (5 bases). The CDR3 loop spans 15 amino acids. CDR1 is SGHRS and CDR2 is YFSETQ in the germline V gene. With 4 bases removed from V and 3 bases from J, the gap between germline ends came to 13 bases. The CDR3 loop is CASSRTGKDTGELFF. CDR3 DNA sequence: TGCGCCAGCAGCCGGACTGGGAAAGACACCGGGGAGCTGTTTTTT.

The chain employs TRBV7-9 and TRBJ2-2; D is unresolved. V lost 1 base and J lost 2, with 11 bases in between. Per the germline V gene, CDR1 is SEHNR and CDR2 is FQNEAQ (reference sequence). This CDR3 is 16 amino acids long. The CDR3: CASSLVGQANTGELFF. The CDR3 nucleotides are TGTGCCAGCAGCTTAGTAGGCCAGGCCAACACCGGGGAGCTGTTTTTT.

The rearrangement links TRBV9 to TRBJ2-5; TRBD2 is a possible D gene (6 bases). Germline V gene sequence: CDR1 SGDLS, CDR2 YYNGEE. The CDR3 length is 14 residues. Trimming took off 0 bases at V and 2 bases at J, with 8 bases between the two ends. In nucleotides, the CDR3 is TGTGCCAGCAGCGTAGGACTAGGGCAAGAGACCCAGTACTTC. Residues: CASSVGLGQETQYF.

V gene TRBV19 combines with J gene TRBJ2-2; TRBD1 agrees at 7 bases. This CDR3 contains 15 residues. Germline values: CDR1 LNHDA, CDR2 SQIVND (reference sequence). Unmatched junction bases numbered 7, after V lost 5 bases and J lost 4 bases. The CDR3 nucleotides are TGTGCCAGTAGTGCAGGGACAGACCTCACCGGGGAGCTGTTTTTT. Protein sequence: CASSAGTDLTGELFF.

The chain recombines TRBV7-2 with TRBJ2-7; 12 nucleotides agree with TRBD2. The germline V gene has CDR1 SGHTA and CDR2 FQGNSA. The CDR3 totals 15 residues. Trimming at V came to 7 bases and at J to 5 bases, leaving 9 bases not matched to a gene. The CDR3 spells CASTMTSGSSHEQYF. The CDR3 region has the DNA TGTGCCAGCACCATGACTAGCGGGAGTTCCCACGAGCAGTACTTC.